Here is one TCR beta chain with its context. What it binds is unknown. Germline CDR1 reads PRHDT; CDR2 reads FYEKMQ (reference sequence). J was trimmed by 8 bases and V by 0 bases; bases with no gene match: 7. The CDR3 is 15 residues long. This specimen comes from a study of cytomegalovirus exposure and HLA in healthy donors. The study's findings and limits: Some TCR beta chains (more than 150 of them) were listed as cytomegalovirus-associated. Donors were assumed by presence/absence analyses to have roughly uniform sequencing depth. Most subjects' HLA-A and HLA-B alleles were reportedly predicted from TCR beta sequences.

It was with 60 Vbeta and 13 Jbeta primers that the PCR ran. Assay used: immunoSEQ multiplex PCR; TCRdb lists only in-frame clones, some missing. In the table there are 120,000 to 150,000 clones, 55% to 70% of which are singletons. This TCR came from a woman aged 25 to 45 in good health and CMV-seropositive. Sequencing input: PBMCs. This chain uses TRBV13 with TRBJ1-2, with 9 bases matching TRBD1. DNA of the CDR3: TGTGCCAGCAGCTTAGGCCGGCGGACAGGGGTCGGCTACACCTTC. As protein: CASSLGRRTGVGYTF.